One and the same sample provided the 23 T cell receptor beta chains below, sequenced in a study of blood T cell repertoires in COVID-19. Using immunoSEQ multiplex PCR, the repertoire was profiled, and TCRdb retains in-frame clones only, with some absent. This table holds approximately 94,000 clones, roughly 92% found once. The sample consisted of peripheral blood. The receptors were gathered from a man aged 45-65 years with active COVID-19.

The chain recombines TRBV19 with TRBJ1-4, with 10 bases matching TRBD1. CDR3 length equals 15 residues. Unmatched junction bases numbered 13, after V lost 10 bases and J lost 8 bases. CDR1 and CDR2 (germline): LNHDA, SQIVND (reference sequence). This CDR3 is CATCGTGVAMEKLFF. Written as DNA, the CDR3 is TGTGCCACCTGCGGGACAGGGGTCGCCATGGAAAAACTGTTTTTT.

In its sample, this clone was seen once. The chain uses TRBV6-5 and TRBJ1-2, with 9 bases fitting TRBD1. V trimming: 6 bases; J trimming: 2 bases; junction bases outside the gene matches: 7. Germline CDR1 MNHEY, CDR2 SVGAGI. The CDR3 contains 15 residues. The CDR3 here is CASREGGQGNYGYTF. Here the CDR3 DNA reads TGTGCCAGCAGGGAGGGGGGACAGGGCAACTATGGCTACACCTTC.

This clone was counted only a few times. This chain uses TRBV11-3 with TRBJ2-5; 9 nucleotides align to TRBD2. The trim removed 3 bases at V and 2 bases at J, leaving 7 bases unmatched. This CDR3 contains 16 residues. CDR1 is SGHNT and CDR2 is YENEEA in the germline V gene. The CDR3 loop reads CASSLTSGGLQETQYF. DNA for the CDR3: TGTGCCAGCAGCTTGACTAGCGGAGGTTTACAAGAGACCCAGTACTTC.

V is TRBV5-1 and J is TRBJ2-3, with 10 bases aligning to TRBD2. Trimming took 2 bases from V and 5 from J; bases not matched to a gene: 5. This CDR3 has 15 amino acids. Germline-derived CDR1 and CDR2 are SGHRS and YFSETQ. CDR3 in amino acids: CASSLAGGPGDTQYF. CDR3 sequence (DNA): TGCGCCAGCAGCTTAGCGGGGGGGCCAGGAGATACGCAGTATTTT. Looking up the rest from reference TRBV5-1 and TRBJ2-3 gives the full variable domain: KAGVTQTPRYLIKTRGQQVTLSCSPISGHRSVSWYQQTPGQGLQFLFEYFSETQRNKGNFPGRFSGRQFSNSRSEMNVSTLELGDSALYLCASSLAGGPGDTQYFGPGTRLTVL.

The chain joins TRBV27 to TRBJ2-4, with 8 nucleotides matching TRBD2. The CDR3 loop spans 17 amino acids. CDR1 is MNHEY, CDR2 SMNVEV, per germline (reference sequence). Losses at the gene ends were 3 bases for V and 1 base for J; bases not matched to a gene: 8. DNA of the CDR3: TGTGCCAGCAGTTTTTCACTAGCGGACGGGGCCAAAAACATTCAGTACTTC. Translating gives CASSFSLADGAKNIQYF.

This clone was seen just once. V is TRBV6-2 or TRBV6-3 and J is TRBJ2-3, with a tentative D call TRBD2 (5 bases). This CDR3 has 16 residues. Trimming shortened V by 1 base and J by 2 bases, and 13 bases separated the two germline ends. Germline CDR1 reads MNHEY; CDR2 reads SVGEGT. Here the CDR3 reads CASSYFFGGLTDTQYF. Written as DNA, the CDR3 is TGTGCCAGCAGTTACTTCTTCGGCGGACTCACAGATACGCAGTATTTT.

The CDR3 region has the DNA TGTGCCAGTCATGACAGGGGGCTTTATGGCTACACCTTC. This sequence encodes CASHDRGLYGYTF. The V and J genes are TRBV19 and TRBJ1-2, with 10 nucleotides matching TRBD1. Germline values: CDR1 LNHDA, CDR2 SQIVND (reference sequence). The CDR3 spans 13 residues. V dropped 8 bases and J dropped 5; count of bases not matched to a gene: 5.

This chain links TRBV7-8 with TRBJ1-1; D possibly corresponds to TRBD1 (6 bases). Trimming pared 5 bases from V and 5 bases from J, leaving 12 bases between. This CDR3 contains 13 residues. Germline CDR1 reads SGHVS; CDR2 reads FQNEAQ. CDR3 in DNA: TGTGCCAGCAGCCTATCAGGGGCGACTGAAGCTTTCTTT. Protein: CASSLSGATEAFF.

This clone was seen a single time. As DNA, the CDR3 is TGTGCCAGCAGTGAAGACAGGGTTAACACCATATATTTT. It yields the protein CASSEDRVNTIYF. The rearrangement links TRBV2 to TRBJ1-3, with D tentatively TRBD1 (6 bases). CDR1 is SNHLY and CDR2 is FYNNEI in the germline V gene. This CDR3 comprises 13 residues. Trimming removed 1 base from V and 7 bases from J, with 8 bases in between.

The CDR3 spells CASSQVGPRGNQPQHF. The CDR3, as DNA: TGCGCCAGCAGCCAAGTAGGGCCGAGGGGCAATCAGCCCCAGCATTTT. This sequence joins TRBV4-1 and TRBJ1-5; D unresolved. Germline CDR1 MGHRA, CDR2 YSYEKL. The CDR3 length is 16 residues. V lost 1 base and J 2 bases, leaving 12 bases between the germline ends.

The gene calls are TRBV6-5 and TRBJ2-2, with 7 bases identical to TRBD1. The CDR3 extends over 15 amino acids. CDR1 and CDR2 (germline): MNHEY, SVGAGI. Unmatched junction bases numbered 8, after V lost 6 bases and J lost 4 bases. The CDR3: CASRLGGAGTGELFF. In DNA, the CDR3 is TGTGCCAGCAGGCTAGGGGGCGCGGGCACCGGGGAGCTGTTTTTT.

CDR3 amino acids: CASRGQGRGYTF. CDR3 sequence (DNA): TGTGCCAGCAGGGGACAGGGGAGAGGCTACACCTTC. The genes are TRBV6-5 and TRBJ1-2, with TRBD1 matching over 10 bases. V lost 6 bases and J lost 8; bases outside the gene matches: 3. The CDR3 runs to 12 residues. The germline CDR1 and CDR2 sequences are MNHEY and SVGAGI.

This sequence joins TRBV3-1 (or the pseudogene TRBV3-2) and TRBJ2-3, with TRBD2 matching over 13 bases. The length of the CDR3 is 17 residues. Germline assignment: CDR1 LGHDT and CDR2 YNNKEL (reference sequence). The junction had 6 bases not matched to a gene; V was cut back by 4 bases and J by 2 bases. For the CDR3, the DNA is TGTGCCAGCAGCCGGCGACTAGCGGGGGGTTCCACAGATACGCAGTATTTT. This sequence encodes CASSRRLAGGSTDTQYF.

This chain links TRBV11-3 with TRBJ2-7; TRBD1 is a possible D gene (6 bases). CDR3 length: 12 residues. Deletions cut 4 bases from V and 4 bases from J, with 8 bases between. Germline V lookup: CDR1 SGHNT, CDR2 YENEEA. Here the CDR3 DNA reads TGTGCCAGCAGCTCCACAGGGTACGAGCAGTACTTC. The encoded protein is CASSSTGYEQYF.

The V gene is TRBV7-9, the J gene TRBJ2-5, with 14 bases identical to TRBD2. Germline V CDR1 and CDR2: SEHNR, FQNEAQ (reference sequence). V lost 1 base and J lost 4; bases outside the gene matches: 5. The CDR3 has 17 residues. The CDR3 is CASSLGLAGGSGETQYF. The CDR3 DNA reads as TGTGCCAGCAGCTTAGGACTAGCGGGGGGGTCGGGAGAGACCCAGTACTTC.

The chain joins TRBV5-1 to TRBJ2-2, with D perhaps TRBD1 (7 bases). V was trimmed by 4 bases and J by 6 bases, leaving 13 bases between them. Germline CDR1 is SGHRS and CDR2 is YFSETQ. The CDR3 sequence is 14 residues long. The CDR3 loop is CASSVEGAAGELFF. DNA of the CDR3: TGCGCCAGCAGCGTGGAGGGGGCGGCCGGGGAGCTGTTTTTT.

The chain links TRBV12-3 or TRBV12-4 to TRBJ2-1; D not resolved. Trimming cost V 2 bases and J 6 bases, with 8 bases left between them. The CDR3 runs to 13 residues. The CDR3 sequence is CASSLFAGNEQFF. Written as DNA, the CDR3 is TGTGCCAGCAGTTTATTCGCCGGCAATGAGCAGTTCTTC.

The rearrangement links TRBV5-1 to TRBJ2-5, with TRBD1 matching over 12 bases. The CDR3 contains 17 residues. V shed 4 bases, J shed 4 bases, and the junction held 11 bases outside the gene matches. The germline V gene has CDR1 SGHRS and CDR2 YFSETQ. The CDR3 protein is CASSPGDRGRGRETQYF. The CDR3 bases are TGCGCCAGCAGCCCGGGGGACAGGGGGCGCGGTAGAGAGACCCAGTACTTC.

This clone has just one count. This chain joins TRBV5-1 and TRBJ2-7; no reliable D call. V was pared by 0 bases and J by 2 bases, with 6 bases between. CDR1 SGHRS and CDR2 YFSETQ come from the germline V gene. The CDR3 extends over 13 amino acids. CDR3: CASSLGAPYEQYF. The CDR3 coding sequence is TGCGCCAGCAGCTTGGGGGCCCCCTACGAGCAGTACTTC.

The V and J genes are TRBV7-2 and TRBJ1-3, with no clear D. Germline V gives CDR1 SGHTA, CDR2 FQGNSA. This CDR3 comprises 13 residues. The V gene lost 1 base and the J gene lost 6 bases, with 7 bases spanning the gap. This chain's CDR3 is CASSLGGPNTIYF. The CDR3 DNA reads TGTGCCAGCAGCTTAGGAGGGCCAAACACCATATATTTT.

V usage is TRBV2 and J usage is TRBJ2-3; 13 bases agree with TRBD2. The junction had 6 bases not matched to a gene; V was cut back by 1 base and J by 5 bases. This CDR3 contains 17 residues. Germline lookup yields CDR1 SNHLY and CDR2 FYNNEI. The CDR3 here is CASSEVHGLAGEDTQYF. The DNA for the CDR3 is TGTGCCAGCAGTGAAGTACATGGACTAGCGGGAGAAGATACGCAGTATTTT.

The chain couples TRBV29-1 to TRBJ2-5, with TRBD2 as a possible D gene (5 bases). V lost 1 base and J lost 4, with 10 bases in between. The CDR3 is made up of 13 amino acids. Germline CDR1 is SQVTM and CDR2 is ANQGSEA. CDR3 coding DNA: TGCAGCGTTGAAGTGAGGGCGGGAGAGACCCAGTACTTC. Translated: CSVEVRAGETQYF.

The chain is built from TRBV6-5 and TRBJ2-3, with 7 bases identical to TRBD1. Trimming cost V 6 bases and J 1 base; bases outside gene matches: 4. Germline lookup yields CDR1 MNHEY and CDR2 SVGAGI. This CDR3 region has 14 residues. The CDR3 here is CASSYDRGTDTQYF. In DNA form, the CDR3 reads TGTGCCAGCAGCTACGACAGGGGCACAGATACGCAGTATTTT.